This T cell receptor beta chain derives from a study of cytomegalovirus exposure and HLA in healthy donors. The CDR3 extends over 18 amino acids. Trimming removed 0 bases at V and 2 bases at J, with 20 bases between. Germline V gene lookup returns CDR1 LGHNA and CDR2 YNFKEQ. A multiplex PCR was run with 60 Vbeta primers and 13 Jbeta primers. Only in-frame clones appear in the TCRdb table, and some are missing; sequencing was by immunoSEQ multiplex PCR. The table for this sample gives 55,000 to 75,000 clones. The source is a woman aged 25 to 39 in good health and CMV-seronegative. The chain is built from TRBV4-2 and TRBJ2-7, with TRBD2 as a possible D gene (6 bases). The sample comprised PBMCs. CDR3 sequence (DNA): TGTGCCAGCAGCCAAGATAAGCCCAGCGGGCAACTCGCCTACGAGCAGTACTTC. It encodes CASSQDKPSGQLAYEQYF.